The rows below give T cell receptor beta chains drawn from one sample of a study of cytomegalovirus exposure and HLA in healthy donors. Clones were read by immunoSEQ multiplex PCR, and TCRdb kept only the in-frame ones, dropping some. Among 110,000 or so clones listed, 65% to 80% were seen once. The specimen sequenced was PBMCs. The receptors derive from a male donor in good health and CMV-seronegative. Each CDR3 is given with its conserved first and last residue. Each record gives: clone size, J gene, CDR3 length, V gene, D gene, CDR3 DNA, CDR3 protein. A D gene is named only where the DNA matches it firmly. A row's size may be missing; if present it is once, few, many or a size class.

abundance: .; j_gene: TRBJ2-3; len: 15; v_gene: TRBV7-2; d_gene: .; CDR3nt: TGTGCCAGCAGCTTAGATATCTGGGGCGCAGATACGCAGTATTTT; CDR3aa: CASSLDIWGADTQYF
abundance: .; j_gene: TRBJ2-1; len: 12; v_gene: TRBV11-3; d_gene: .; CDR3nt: TGTGCCAGCAGCTTAGATCGGCGGGGGCAGTTCTTC; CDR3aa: CASSLDRRGQFF
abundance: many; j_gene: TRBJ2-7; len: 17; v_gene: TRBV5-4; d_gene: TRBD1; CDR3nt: TGTGCCAGCAGCGTGATATTAACGGGACAGGGGAGCTACGAGCAGTACTTC; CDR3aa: CASSVILTGQGSYEQYF
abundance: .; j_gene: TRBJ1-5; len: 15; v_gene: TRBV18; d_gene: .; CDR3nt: TGTGCCAGCTCCATACTGGGGGGGAGCAATCAGCCCCAGCATTTT; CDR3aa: CASSILGGSNQPQHF
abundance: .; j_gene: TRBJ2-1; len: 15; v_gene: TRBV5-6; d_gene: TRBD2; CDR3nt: TGTGCCAGCAGCTTGATCAAGCGGGGGAACAATGAGCAGTTCTTC; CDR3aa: CASSLIKRGNNEQFF
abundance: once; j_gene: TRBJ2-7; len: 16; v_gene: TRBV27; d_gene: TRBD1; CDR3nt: TGTGCCAGCAGTCCCCTAAGGACAGGGACCTCCTACGAGCAGTACTTC; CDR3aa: CASSPLRTGTSYEQYF
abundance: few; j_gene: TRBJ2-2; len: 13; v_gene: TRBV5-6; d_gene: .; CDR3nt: TGTGCCAGCAGCTTGAGTAGCCCCGGGGAGCTGTTTTTT; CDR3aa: CASSLSSPGELFF
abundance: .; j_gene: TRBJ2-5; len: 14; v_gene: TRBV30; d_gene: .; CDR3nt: TGTGCCTGGAACTACCGGGACTTCAAAGAGACCCAGTACTTC; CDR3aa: CAWNYRDFKETQYF
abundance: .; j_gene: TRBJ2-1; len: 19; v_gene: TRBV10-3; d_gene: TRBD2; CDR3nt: TGTGCCACCTCTCGTTCTAGCGGGAGAGACCTCAGCTCCTACAATGAGCAGTTCTTC; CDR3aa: CATSRSSGRDLSSYNEQFF
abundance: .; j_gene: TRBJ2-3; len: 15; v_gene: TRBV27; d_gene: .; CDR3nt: TGTGCCAGCAGTTTAAGAGATCCAGCGCGGGGTACGCAGTATTTT; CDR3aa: CASSLRDPARGTQYF
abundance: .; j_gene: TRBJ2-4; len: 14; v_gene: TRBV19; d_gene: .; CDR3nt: TGTGCCAGTATTTCTAGGGGTTCCAAAAACATTCAGTACTTC; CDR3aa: CASISRGSKNIQYF
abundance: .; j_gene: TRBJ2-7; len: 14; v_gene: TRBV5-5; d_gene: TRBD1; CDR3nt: TGTGCCAGCAGCTTCAGGGGGCTAGCGCGCGAGCAGTACTTC; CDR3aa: CASSFRGLAREQYF
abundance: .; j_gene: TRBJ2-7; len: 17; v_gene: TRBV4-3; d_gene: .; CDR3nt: TGCGCCAGCAGCCCCCGAGTAGGTAGCGCCCAATCAGACGAGCAGTACTTC; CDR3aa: CASSPRVGSAQSDEQYF
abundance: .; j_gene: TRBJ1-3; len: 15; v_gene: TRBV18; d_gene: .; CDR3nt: TGTGCCAGCTCACCGCAGAGGGTGGATGGAAACACCATATATTTT; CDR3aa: CASSPQRVDGNTIYF
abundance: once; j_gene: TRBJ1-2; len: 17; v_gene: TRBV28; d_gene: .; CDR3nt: TGTGCCAGCAGCACCCCGACCGGAGGGAGCACTAACTATGGCTACACCTTC; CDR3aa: CASSTPTGGSTNYGYTF
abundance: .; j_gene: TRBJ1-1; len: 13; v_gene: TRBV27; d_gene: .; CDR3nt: TGTGCCAGCAGTTTGGCGGCAATGGCTGAAGCTTTCTTT; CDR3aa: CASSLAAMAEAFF
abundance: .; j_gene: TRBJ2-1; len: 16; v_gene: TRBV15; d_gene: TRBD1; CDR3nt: TGTGCCACCAGCAGAGGACAGGGGCAGGTCTACAATGAGCAGTTCTTC; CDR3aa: CATSRGQGQVYNEQFF
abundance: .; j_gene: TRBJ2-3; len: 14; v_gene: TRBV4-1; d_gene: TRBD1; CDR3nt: TGCGCCAGCAGCCAAGATCAGGGGGCAGATACGCAGTATTTT; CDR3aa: CASSQDQGADTQYF
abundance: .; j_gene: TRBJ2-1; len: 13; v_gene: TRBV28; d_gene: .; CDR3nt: TGTGCCAGCAGTTGGAGACAGAACAATGAGCAGTTCTTC; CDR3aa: CASSWRQNNEQFF
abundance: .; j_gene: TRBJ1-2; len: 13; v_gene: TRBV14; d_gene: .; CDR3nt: TGTGCCAGCAGCCACAGAATTAACTATGGCTACACCTTC; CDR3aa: CASSHRINYGYTF
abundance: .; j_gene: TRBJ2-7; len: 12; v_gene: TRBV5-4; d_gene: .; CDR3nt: TGTGCCAGCAGCTTGGAACGGTACGAGCAGTACTTC; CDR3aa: CASSLERYEQYF
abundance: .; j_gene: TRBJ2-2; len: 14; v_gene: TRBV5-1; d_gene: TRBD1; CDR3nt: TGCGCCAGCAGACAGGGGTCGGGGACCGGGGAGCTGTTTTTT; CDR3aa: CASRQGSGTGELFF
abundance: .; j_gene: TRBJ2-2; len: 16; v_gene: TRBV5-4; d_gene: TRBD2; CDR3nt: TGTGCCAGCAGCTTTAACGGGAGGGCTGACACCGGGGAGCTGTTTTTT; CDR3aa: CASSFNGRADTGELFF
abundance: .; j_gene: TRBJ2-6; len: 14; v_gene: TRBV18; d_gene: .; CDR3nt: TGTGCCAGCTCACCTCTCTCTGGGGCCAACGTCCTGACTTTC; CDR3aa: CASSPLSGANVLTF
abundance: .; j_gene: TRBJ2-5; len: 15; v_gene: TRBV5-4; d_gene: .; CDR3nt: TGTGCCAGCAGCTTGTGGCAGGGGTTTGGAGAGACCCAGTACTTC; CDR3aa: CASSLWQGFGETQYF
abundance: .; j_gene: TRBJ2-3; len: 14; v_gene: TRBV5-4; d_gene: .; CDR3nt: TGTGCCAGCAGCCGACTGATAAGCACAGATACGCAGTATTTT; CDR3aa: CASSRLISTDTQYF
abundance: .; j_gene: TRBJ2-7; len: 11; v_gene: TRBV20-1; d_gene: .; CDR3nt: TGCAGTGCCCCGGACTCTTACGAGCAGTACTTC; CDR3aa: CSAPDSYEQYF
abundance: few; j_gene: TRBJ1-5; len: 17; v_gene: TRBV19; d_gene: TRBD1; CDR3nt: TGTGCCAGTAGTACCGGGACAGGCACTCCACCCAATCAGCCCCAGCATTTT; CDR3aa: CASSTGTGTPPNQPQHF
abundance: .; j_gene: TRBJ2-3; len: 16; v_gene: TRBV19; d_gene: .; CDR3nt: TGTGCCAGTAGTAGGTTAGCGCGACGCAACACAGATACGCAGTATTTT; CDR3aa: CASSRLARRNTDTQYF
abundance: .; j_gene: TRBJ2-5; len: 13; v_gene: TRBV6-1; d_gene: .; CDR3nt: TGTGCCAGCACGATGAACAGGGAAGAGACCCAGTACTTC; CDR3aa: CASTMNREETQYF
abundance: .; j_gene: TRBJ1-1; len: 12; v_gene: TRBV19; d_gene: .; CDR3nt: TGTGCCAGTAGTACCCGTATCACTGAAGCTTTCTTT; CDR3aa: CASSTRITEAFF
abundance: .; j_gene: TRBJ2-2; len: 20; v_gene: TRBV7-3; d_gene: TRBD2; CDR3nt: TGTGCCAGCAGCTTTCATTTTGCGGCTAGCGGGAGCGGTAGCACCGGGGAGCTGTTTTTT; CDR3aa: CASSFHFAASGSGSTGELFF
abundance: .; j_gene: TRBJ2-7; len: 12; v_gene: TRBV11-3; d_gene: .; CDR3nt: TGTGCCAGCAGCCCAAGGGGATACGAGCAGTACTTC; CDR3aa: CASSPRGYEQYF
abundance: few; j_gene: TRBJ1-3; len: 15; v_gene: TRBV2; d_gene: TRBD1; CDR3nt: TGTGCCAGCAGTAACAGGGGGCAGGACGGAAACACCATATATTTT; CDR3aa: CASSNRGQDGNTIYF